This TCR beta chain originates from a study of control samples from healthy donors and cancer patients. The CDR3 has 15 residues. V lost 3 bases and J 2 bases, leaving 12 bases between the germline ends. CDR1 and CDR2 (germline): KGHSH, LQKENI. Repertoires were generated with immunoSEQ multiplex PCR, while TCRdb's copy carries only in-frame clones and drops some. The sample lists 130,000 or so clones, roughly 92% occurring once. The V call is TRBV18, the J call TRBJ2-3; D might be TRBD2 (6 bases). The sequence was collected from a man in his late teens or twenties in good health. Sequencing was carried out using blood. This CDR3 reads CASSPVAGNTDTQYF. CDR3 bases: TGTGCCAGCTCACCTGTCGCGGGGAACACAGATACGCAGTATTTT.